This T cell receptor (beta chain) was recovered during a study of graft-versus-host responses after intestinal transplantation (dated by TCRdb to the early 2020s). Context from the whole study: The transplants that recipients received were multivisceral, liver-intestinal, or isolated intestinal. Anti-thymocyte globulin induction was given to all recipients, followed by maintenance tacrolimus and steroids for 2 to 3 years. Bulk TCR-beta CDR3 sequencing was used to track graft-versus-host and host-versus-graft alloreactive T cell clones in the graft, circulation and bone marrow after intestinal transplantation. Alloreactive clones were identified by sequencing pre-transplant mixed lymphocyte reaction products and comparing these products with unstimulated pre-transplant donor and recipient T cells. The cohort enrolled about two dozen intestinal transplant recipients, one of whom was a retransplant, and a few patients without pretransplant specimens were excluded. A peak of at least 4% donor T cells among recipient peripheral blood mononuclear cells was the definition used for donor T cell macrochimerism. Instead of going to the commercial service, samples from a few later patients were sequenced in-house on an Illumina MiSeq and processed with MiXCR. Results the study describes overall, beyond this receptor: GvH clones were found in recipient bone marrow, and some of the GvH clones appeared earlier in ileal mucosa or blood, which is consistent with an intestinal mucosal origin. In the allografts of patients with donor T cell macrochimerism, GvH to HvG T cell clonal ratios were high. The relatively low number and heterogeneity of intestinal transplant patients limited the conclusions. Early after transplant, peak levels of circulating GvH clones were associated with declines in HvG clones.

In the first month after transplant, blood samples were collected up to 4 times, and after that at least monthly when available. Details on this clone: Its specific antigen is unknown. Base qualities are not recorded, but no much larger clone differs from it by a single base.

CDR1 MGHRA and CDR2 YSYEKL are derived from the germline V gene. Its CDR3 holds 17 amino acids, cysteine through phenylalanine. The DNA shown is the 51-base CDR3, in frame from base 1. Trimming removed 2 bases from V and 2 bases from J; the gene matches leave 7 bases unexplained. The protocol used for the library was the immunoSEQ multiplex PCR assay. High-throughput TCR-beta CDR3 sequencing of genomic DNA from most patients was performed by Adaptive Biotechnologies. As for the authors' bioinformatics: TCR sequencing data for 15 to 20 patients were retrieved from Adaptive's ImmunoSEQ software; a few other patients were processed with MiXCR and VDJtools. CDR3 nucleotide sequences shared between donor and recipient were removed because their origin could not be assigned. At least 2-fold expansion over unstimulated cells and a minimum CFSE-low frequency of 0.002% (template counts) or 0.001% (read counts) were required for clones to be classified as alloreactive. Mappable clones were those detected in sequenced pre-transplant spleen, lymph node, or MLR CFSE-low populations of the donor or recipient. The cumulative frequency of alloreactive clones was calculated as a percentage of all sequences, weighted by copy number. TCRdb holds this immuneACCESS table with in-frame rearrangements only. Some clones are missing; in checked studies, unresolved V genes explain under half, and the rest has no known cause. That table supplies the V and J calls and clone size; D and trimming were determined from the DNA. Recorded for this sample are under 20,000 clones; over 90% of them occurred a single time. More than 0.6% of the sample is in the top ten clones.

Recombination connected TRBV4-1 to TRBJ2-2, with 8 bases matching TRBD2. Source: PBMCs, taken 23 days after intestinal transplant. This TCR came from a human patient who received an intestinal transplant, so some T cells may come from the graft donor. The nucleotide sequence is given as TGCGCCAGCAGCCAACCTCTAGCGGGCATAAACACCGGGGAGCTGTTTTTT. It translates as CASSQPLAGINTGELFF.